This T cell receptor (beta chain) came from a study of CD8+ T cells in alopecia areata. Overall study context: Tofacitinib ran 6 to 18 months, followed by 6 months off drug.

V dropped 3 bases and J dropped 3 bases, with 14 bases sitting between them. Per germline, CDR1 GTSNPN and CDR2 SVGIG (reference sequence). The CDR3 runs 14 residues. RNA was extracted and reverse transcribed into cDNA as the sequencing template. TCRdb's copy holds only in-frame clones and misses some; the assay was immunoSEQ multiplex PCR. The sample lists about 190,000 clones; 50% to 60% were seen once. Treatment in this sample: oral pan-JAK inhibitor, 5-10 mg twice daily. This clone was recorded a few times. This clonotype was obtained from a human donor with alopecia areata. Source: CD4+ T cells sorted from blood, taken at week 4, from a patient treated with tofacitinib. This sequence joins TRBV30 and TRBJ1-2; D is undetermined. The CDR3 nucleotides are TGTGCCTGGAGCCCAAGTATGGGATACTATGGCTACACCTTC. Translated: CAWSPSMGYYGYTF. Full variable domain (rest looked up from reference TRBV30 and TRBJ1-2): SQTIHQWPATLVQPVGSPLSLECTVEGTSNPNLYWYRQAAGRGLQLLFYSVGIGQISSEVPQNLSASRPQDRQFILSSKKLLLSDSGFYLCAWSPSMGYYGYTFGSGTRLTVV.